One sample yielded the 7 T cell receptor beta chains listed below, sequenced in a study of T cells after yellow fever vaccination. TCRdb processed the 5' RACE reads anew with MiXCR; each CDR3 protein has one entry. The sample comprises some 550,000 distinct CDR3 sequences, 15% to 20% of which are singletons, and around an eighth rests with the top ten. The input for sequencing was PBMCs, taken 15 days after the yellow fever booster vaccination. The source is a man aged 25-40 years who received the YFV17D yellow fever vaccine.

The chain links TRBV3-1 to TRBJ1-5; D not certain. The CDR3 is 15 amino acids. Trimming took off 0 bases at V and 0 bases at J, with 6 bases between the two ends. Germline V gene data show CDR1 as LGHDT and CDR2 as YNNKEL (reference sequence). CDR3 sequence (DNA): TGTGCCAGCAGCCAAGAGATCGGTAGCAATCAGCCCCAGCATTTT. Protein sequence: CASSQEIGSNQPQHF.

The genes are TRBV13 and TRBJ2-7, with 10 bases aligning to TRBD1. Germline values: CDR1 PRHDT, CDR2 FYEKMQ (reference sequence). The V gene end was trimmed by 5 bases and the J gene end by 6 bases; junction bases not matched to a gene: 10. The CDR3 length is 15 residues. This chain's CDR3 is CASSPRQGAPPEQYF. CDR3 DNA sequence: TGTGCCAGCAGCCCAAGACAGGGGGCCCCCCCCGAGCAGTACTTC.

The rearrangement links TRBV20-1 to TRBJ2-4; TRBD2 matches 13 bases. Germline V gene sequence: CDR1 DFQATT, CDR2 SNEGSKA (reference sequence). This CDR3 is 17 amino acids long. The ends lost 1 base at V and 0 bases at J; junction bases unmatched: 3. CDR3 sequence: CSARGTSGRLAKNIQYF. CDR3 in DNA: TGCAGTGCTAGAGGGACTAGCGGGAGACTAGCCAAAAACATTCAGTACTTC.

This sequence joins TRBV12-3 or TRBV12-4 and TRBJ2-7; TRBD1 matches 8 bases. V lost 6 bases to trimming and J lost 2 bases; unmatched junction nucleotides: 3. The CDR3 spans 13 residues. The CDR3 sequence is CASSGQGTYEQYF. CDR3 DNA sequence: TGTGCCAGCAGCGGACAGGGCACCTACGAGCAGTACTTC.

The chain carries TRBV28 and TRBJ1-2; unclear D gene. Trimming pared 3 bases from V and 7 bases from J, leaving 9 bases between. Germline values: CDR1 MDHEN, CDR2 SYDVKM. The CDR3 is 12 amino acids. In DNA form, the CDR3 reads TGTGCCAGCAGTTTTAAAGGGAGTGGCTACACCTTC. This encodes CASSFKGSGYTF.

The chain carries TRBV7-2 and TRBJ2-1; TRBD2 is a possible D gene (6 bases). From germline, CDR1 is SGHTA and CDR2 FQGNSA. The V end lost 3 bases, the J end lost 5 bases, and 11 bases lay between the germline ends. The CDR3 runs to 14 residues. This CDR3 is CASSFGGNHNEQFF. Written as DNA, the CDR3 is TGTGCCAGCAGCTTTGGAGGGAACCACAATGAGCAGTTCTTC.

The chain uses TRBV7-2 and TRBJ1-6; D call uncertain. The V gene lost 3 bases and the J gene lost 6 bases, with 15 bases spanning the gap. This CDR3 is 16 amino acids long. The germline V gene encodes CDR1 SGHTA and CDR2 FQGNSA. CDR3 region: CASSLGTTGFNSPLHF. The CDR3 DNA follows: TGTGCCAGCAGCTTGGGAACGACGGGCTTTAATTCACCCCTCCACTTT.